A selection of T cell receptor beta chains follows, all from one sample in a study of Ad26.COV2.S vaccination and SARS-CoV-2 variants. Data came from immunoSEQ multiplex PCR; TCRdb stores just in-frame clones and leaves some out. The sample has around 350,000 clones; about 85% are singletons. The specimen comprised peripheral blood, sampled in a trial of Ad26.COV2.S vaccine versus placebo. These receptors were taken from a person between 18 and 65 years old who received the Ad26.COV2.S COVID-19 vaccine or a placebo. Both conserved end residues are part of each CDR3. Fields, in order: V gene, D gene, J gene, CDR3 length, clone size, CDR3 DNA, CDR3 protein. A D gene is named only where the DNA matches it firmly. The listing skips clone size in some rows; elsewhere it reads once, few, many or a size class.

TRBV4-1	-	TRBJ2-1	12	-	TGCGCCAGCAGCCAAACTGGTGGTGAGCAGTTCTTC	CASSQTGGEQFF
TRBV4-3	-	TRBJ2-7	15	-	TGCGCCAGCAGCCAAGATGGGGGACCAGGCTACGAGCAGTACTTC	CASSQDGGPGYEQYF
TRBV19	-	TRBJ2-7	15	once	TGTGCCAGTAGTATGCAGGGACTTAGCTCCTACGAGCAGTACTTC	CASSMQGLSSYEQYF
TRBV7-5	-	TRBJ1-4	16	-	TGTGCCAGAAGCCGGGACAGGGGTCCAACTAATGAAAAACTGTTTTTT	CARSRDRGPTNEKLFF
TRBV30	-	TRBJ1-6	13	-	TGTGCCTTAGGTTCTGGGGGTTATTCACCCCTCCACTTT	CALGSGGYSPLHF
TRBV6-2/TRBV6-3	TRBD2	TRBJ2-6	19	-	TGTGCCAGCAGTTACACCCCGGGACTAGCGGGCTCTGGGGCCAACGTCCTGACTTTC	CASSYTPGLAGSGANVLTF
TRBV15	-	TRBJ1-2	14	-	TGTGCCACCAAGCGGGGGGACCTTAACTATGGCTACACCTTC	CATKRGDLNYGYTF
TRBV18	-	TRBJ2-5	13	-	TGTGCCAGCTCACCACGGGATCAAGAGACCCAGTACTTC	CASSPRDQETQYF
TRBV19	-	TRBJ2-7	14	-	TGTGCCAGTAGTATACGGACCAGTAGCTACGAGCAGTACTTC	CASSIRTSSYEQYF
TRBV18	TRBD2	TRBJ2-1	13	-	TGTGCCAGCTCCTACGGGGGGGACAATGAGCAGTTCTTC	CASSYGGDNEQFF
TRBV5-1	TRBD2	TRBJ2-7	15	-	TGCGCCAGCAGCAGGGGACTAGCGGGATCCTACGAGCAGTACTTC	CASSRGLAGSYEQYF
TRBV19	-	TRBJ1-6	16	-	TGTGCCAGTAGTATGGCCCAGGGGTTGTATAATTCACCCCTCCACTTT	CASSMAQGLYNSPLHF
TRBV10-3	-	TRBJ2-7	14	-	TGTGCCATCAGTGCCAGGGGACGCTCCTACGAGCAGTACTTC	CAISARGRSYEQYF
TRBV7-9	TRBD2	TRBJ2-1	17	-	TGTGCCAGCAGCCCCCGGACTAGCGGGAGTTGGTACAATGAGCAGTTCTTC	CASSPRTSGSWYNEQFF
TRBV27	TRBD2	TRBJ2-7	17	-	TGTGCCAGCAGTCCAAGACTAGCGGGAGTTGTAACCTACGAGCAGTACTTC	CASSPRLAGVVTYEQYF
TRBV4-1	TRBD2	TRBJ2-1	18	once	TGCGCCAGCAGTCCCGGGACTAGCCCCCGGAGCTCCTACAATGAGCAGTTCTTC	CASSPGTSPRSSYNEQFF
TRBV19	-	TRBJ1-2	12	-	TGTGCCAGCACAGACACCTCCTGGGGCTACACCTTC	CASTDTSWGYTF
TRBV9	-	TRBJ2-3	17	once	TGTGCCAGCAGCGTATTGGCGGGCTTATCTAGCACAGATACGCAGTATTTT	CASSVLAGLSSTDTQYF
TRBV12-3/TRBV12-4	-	TRBJ1-3	12	-	TGTGCCAGCAGCCCACCTGGAAACACCATATATTTT	CASSPPGNTIYF
TRBV4-3	TRBD2	TRBJ2-7	15	-	TGCGCCAGCAGCCAGATGGGACTAGCGGGGGTTGAGCAGTACTTC	CASSQMGLAGVEQYF
TRBV6-5	TRBD1	TRBJ2-2	15	-	TGTGCCAGCAGCCATGGACAGGGCACCACCGGGGAGCTGTTTTTT	CASSHGQGTTGELFF
TRBV30	-	TRBJ2-1	15	-	TGTGCCTGGACGGGTGGGCGGGTTATGAGGAATGAGCAGTTCTTC	CAWTGGRVMRNEQFF
TRBV29-1	-	TRBJ1-2	13	-	TGCAGCGTTGCCGAGGGGACTCCCTTTGGCTACACCTTC	CSVAEGTPFGYTF
TRBV13	-	TRBJ1-6	15	-	TGTGCCACCCAAACTTGGGCACCAGGGAATTCACCCCTCCACTTT	CATQTWAPGNSPLHF
TRBV7-9	-	TRBJ2-7	13	-	TGTGCCAGCAGCCCTTCCTCCGGTTACGAGCAGTACTTC	CASSPSSGYEQYF
TRBV11-2	-	TRBJ2-2	15	once	TGTGCCAGCAGCTTAGATGGGACGAACACCGGGGAGCTGTTTTTT	CASSLDGTNTGELFF
TRBV2	TRBD1	TRBJ2-7	14	-	TGTGCCACCCAGGGGGATAGGTCCGTTTCCGAGCAGTACTTC	CATQGDRSVSEQYF
TRBV7-8	-	TRBJ2-2	17	-	TGTGCCAGCAGCTTAGAATGGGACCGGGACATCACCGGGGAGCTGTTTTTT	CASSLEWDRDITGELFF
TRBV7-8	-	TRBJ1-4	13	-	TGTGCCAGCAGCCGCGACAGGCATGAAAAACTGTTTTTT	CASSRDRHEKLFF
TRBV7-2	-	TRBJ2-7	14	-	TGTGCCAGCAGCCCGTCTCTGGGCTCCTACGAGCAGTACTTC	CASSPSLGSYEQYF
TRBV4-3	-	TRBJ2-7	13	-	TGCGCCAGCAGCCAAGAGACTGGCTACGAGCAGTACTTC	CASSQETGYEQYF
TRBV21-1	-	TRBJ2-4	20	-	TGTGCCAGCAGCAAAGTGTCCCACTCCACCCGGTGGATGGTCAAAAACATTCAGTACTTC	CASSKVSHSTRWMVKNIQYF
TRBV5-6	-	TRBJ2-5	13	-	TGTGCCAGCAGCTGGACTTGGTCAGGGGCCCAGTACTTC	CASSWTWSGAQYF
TRBV27	TRBD1	TRBJ1-3	21	-	TGTGCCAGCAGTCCTTATCCCATACCCCGACAGGGGGGGATATCTGGAAACACCATATATTTT	CASSPYPIPRQGGISGNTIYF